Listed here are 26 T cell receptor beta chains from one sample, sequenced in a study of T cell responses to AZD1222 COVID-19 vaccine (dated by TCRdb to about 2021). The library was made by the immunoSEQ multiplex PCR assay. TCRdb took this table from immuneACCESS and kept in-frame rearrangements with V and J called. Such tables lack part of the clones; where checked against another copy, unresolved V genes explain under half of the gap, and the rest is unexplained. Here the sample has about 120,000 clones; roughly nine tenths occur a single time. The ten largest account for 7.2% of the sample. Read against the paper, the sample's time point label means: baseline before first vaccination. The sample in question was peripheral blood, obtained on day 0 of AZD1222 vaccination. All receptors come from an adult in good health.

The rearrangement uses TRBV19 and TRBJ2-3; TRBD2 matches at 13 bases. With V trimmed by 7 bases and J by 4 bases, 5 bases remained unmatched. Germline CDR1 and CDR2: LNHDA and SQIVND (reference sequence). There are 15 residues in the CDR3. CDR3 DNA: TGTGCCAGTACCCGCGGACTAGCGGGAGCAGATACGCAGTATTTT. Amino acid sequence: CASTRGLAGADTQYF. The full variable domain, in which reference TRBV19 and TRBJ2-3 provide the parts outside the CDR3, is DGGITQSPKYLFRKEGQNVTLSCEQNLNHDAMYWYRQDPGQGLRLIYYSQIVNDFQKGDIAEGYSVSREKKESFPLTVTSAQKNPTAFYLCASTRGLAGADTQYFGPGTRLTVL.

The genes are TRBV12-3 or TRBV12-4 and TRBJ1-1; D not certain. V lost 5 bases and J 6 bases, leaving 10 bases between the germline ends. The CDR3 covers 12 residues. CDR3 protein: CASSNLGAEAFF. Here the CDR3 DNA reads TGTGCCAGCAGTAACCTTGGGGCTGAAGCTTTCTTT.

The chain couples TRBV28 to TRBJ1-2; no clear D gene. The CDR3 totals 14 residues. Germline loops: CDR1 MDHEN, CDR2 SYDVKM. Trimming took 6 bases from V and 6 from J, leaving 17 bases between them. CDR3 region: CASSRRRKPDGYTF. In DNA, the CDR3 is TGTGCCAGCAGCCGACGTAGGAAACCCGATGGCTACACCTTC.

The chain links TRBV15 to TRBJ2-1, with 7 bases aligning to TRBD1. The V gene end was trimmed by 1 base and the J gene end by 6 bases; junction bases not matched to a gene: 9. This CDR3 spans 16 amino acids. Per germline, CDR1 LNHNV and CDR2 YYDKDF (reference sequence). The CDR3: CATSRGGDRAFNEQFF. The DNA for the CDR3 is TGTGCCACCAGCAGAGGGGGAGACAGGGCATTCAATGAGCAGTTCTTC.

The rearrangement links TRBV27 to TRBJ2-7; D is perhaps TRBD2 (6 bases). V gave up 10 bases and J gave up 5 bases, with 21 bases separating them. The length of the CDR3 is 14 residues. CDR1 MNHEY and CDR2 SMNVEV come from the germline V gene (reference sequence). The DNA of the CDR3 is TGTGCCACGAGGGGCCTAGCGAGCCGGCACGAGCAGTACTTC. This sequence encodes CATRGLASRHEQYF.

This clone showed up just a few times. At the DNA level, this CDR3 is encoded by other sequences in the same sample as well. V and J are TRBV6-5 and TRBJ1-6, with D unclear. Per germline, CDR1 MNHEY and CDR2 SVGAGI. Trimming removed 0 bases at V and 8 bases at J, with 11 bases between. The length of the CDR3 is 15 residues. CDR3 residues: CASSYSRTGDSPLHF. The CDR3, as DNA: TGTGCCAGCAGTTACTCTAGGACCGGCGATTCACCCCTCCACTTT.

This clone was detected once. The CDR3 DNA sequence: TGTGCCAGCAGCCAACCGACAGGGACCCAAGAGACCCAGTACTTC. It encodes CASSQPTGTQETQYF. The chain joins TRBV3-1 (or the pseudogene TRBV3-2) to TRBJ2-5, with 7 bases fitting TRBD1. Trimming cost V 2 bases and J 1 base; bases outside gene matches: 4. This CDR3 is 15 amino acids long. Germline V lookup: CDR1 LGHDT, CDR2 YNNKEL (reference sequence).

The chain couples TRBV5-1 to TRBJ1-2; 9 bases map to TRBD1. The CDR3 length is 15 residues. The V gene's germline CDR1 is SGHRS and CDR2 YFSETQ. V lost 3 bases to trimming and J lost 1 base; unmatched junction nucleotides: 4. DNA of the CDR3: TGCGCCAGCAGCTCCCCGGACAGGGGTAACTATGGCTACACCTTC. This encodes CASSSPDRGNYGYTF.

This chain links TRBV18 with TRBJ2-5, with D perhaps TRBD1 (5 bases). Germline assignment: CDR1 KGHSH and CDR2 LQKENI. This CDR3 has 13 residues. V lost 4 bases to trimming and J lost 1 base, with 7 bases between them. In nucleotides, the CDR3 is TGTGCCAGCTCACTGACAGTCCAAGAGACCCAGTACTTC. Translated: CASSLTVQETQYF.

This chain links TRBV6-5 with TRBJ1-6; D remains unclear. This CDR3 region has 14 residues. CDR1 and CDR2 (germline): MNHEY, SVGAGI. With 6 bases removed from V and 9 bases from J, the gap between germline ends came to 15 bases. The CDR3, as DNA: TGTGCCAGCAGGAACCCGGCAGAAAGTTCACCCCTCCACTTT. Its protein product is CASRNPAESSPLHF.

The rearrangement joins TRBV4-1 to TRBJ2-2; 7 nucleotides match TRBD2. The CDR3 has 20 amino acids. From germline, CDR1 is MGHRA and CDR2 YSYEKL. Losses at the gene ends were 0 bases for V and 4 bases for J; bases not matched to a gene: 17. CDR3 amino acids: CASSQDVFGGEGLSTGELFF. The CDR3 coding sequence is TGCGCCAGCAGCCAAGATGTGTTTGGGGGGGAGGGGTTAAGCACCGGGGAGCTGTTTTTT.

CDR3 DNA: TGTGCCAGCTCACCACCAAGCTCTAGAAAACTTACTAGCACAGATACGCAGTATTTT. Translating it yields CASSPPSSRKLTSTDTQYF. The gene calls are TRBV18 and TRBJ2-3; no clear D. Germline loops: CDR1 KGHSH, CDR2 LQKENI. V gave up 0 bases and J gave up 0 bases, with 19 bases separating them. CDR3 size: 19 residues.

V gene TRBV5-1 combines with J gene TRBJ2-3; D is uncertain. The ends were cut back, 0 bases at V and 1 base at J, with 6 bases in the middle. The CDR3 extends over 14 amino acids. Germline CDR1 SGHRS, CDR2 YFSETQ. CDR3 in DNA: TGCGCCAGCAGCTTGGCTCAAGGCACAGATACGCAGTATTTT. This codes for CASSLAQGTDTQYF.

The chain couples TRBV18 to TRBJ1-3; D gene uncertain. V lost 6 bases, J lost 3 bases, and 12 bases lay in between. This CDR3 is 14 amino acids long. Germline V CDR1 and CDR2: KGHSH, LQKENI. CDR3 region: CASSPEGRGNTIYF. The CDR3 DNA reads TGTGCCAGCTCGCCCGAGGGTCGTGGAAACACCATATATTTT. Full variable domain (missing parts from reference TRBV18 and TRBJ1-3): NAGVMQNPRHLVRRRGQEARLRCSPMKGHSHVYWYRQLPEEGLKFMVYLQKENIIDESGMPKERFSAEFPKEGPSILRIQQVVRGDSAAYFCASSPEGRGNTIYFGEGSWLTVV.

V is TRBV7-9 and J is TRBJ2-1; a weak D match, TRBD1 (5 bases). V was pared by 1 base and J by 7 bases, with 11 bases between. CDR1 and CDR2 from the germline V gene are SEHNR and FQNEAQ (reference sequence). The CDR3 has 14 amino acids. CDR3 nucleotide sequence: TGTGCCAGCAGCTTAGGTGCAGGGCGAAATGAGCAGTTCTTC. This gives the protein CASSLGAGRNEQFF. The entire variable domain, with the rest obtained from reference TRBV7-9 and TRBJ2-1, is as follows: DTGVSQNPRHKITKRGQNVTFRCDPISEHNRLYWYRQTLGQGPEFLTYFQNEAQLEKSRLLSDRFSAERPKGSFSTLEIQRTEQGDSAMYLCASSLGAGRNEQFFGPGTRLTVL.

The chain employs TRBV27 and TRBJ2-2; 7 nucleotides agree with TRBD1. This CDR3 has 17 residues. Germline V gene lookup returns CDR1 MNHEY and CDR2 SMNVEV (reference sequence). J gave up 5 bases and V 1 base, and 10 bases lay outside the gene matches. This CDR3 reads CASSLYSAGGTTGELFF. The CDR3 DNA reads TGTGCCAGCAGTTTATATTCGGCAGGGGGAACAACCGGGGAGCTGTTTTTT.

This chain links TRBV9 with TRBJ2-1, with 15 bases aligning to TRBD2. V lost 1 base to trimming and J lost 8 bases; unmatched junction nucleotides: 10. Per the germline V gene, CDR1 is SGDLS and CDR2 is YYNGEE. CDR3 length equals 18 residues. The CDR3 region has the DNA TGTGCCAGCAGCGTATCACCCCGGACTAGCGGGAGGGGGCATGAGCAGTTCTTC. Amino acids: CASSVSPRTSGRGHEQFF.

V and J are TRBV5-6 and TRBJ2-3; D gene unclear. The germline V gene has CDR1 SGHDT and CDR2 YYEEEE. CDR3 size: 15 residues. V was clipped by 0 bases and J by 2 bases, with 10 bases between them. As DNA, the CDR3 is TGTGCCAGCAGCTTGGCCGGGCTCACCACAGATACGCAGTATTTT. It specifies CASSLAGLTTDTQYF.

This sequence joins TRBV18 and TRBJ2-3; TRBD2 might be the D (5 bases). V was cut by 6 bases and J by 4 bases, with 11 bases left in between. The germline gives CDR1 KGHSH, CDR2 LQKENI. The CDR3 length is 13 residues. Here the CDR3 DNA reads TGTGCCAGCTCTTCACTAGTCTCAGATACGCAGTATTTT. Protein sequence: CASSSLVSDTQYF.

The chain links TRBV7-9 to TRBJ1-1; D perhaps matches TRBD1 (5 bases). V lost 0 bases, J lost 0 bases, and 8 bases lay in between. Per germline, CDR1 SEHNR and CDR2 FQNEAQ (reference sequence). The CDR3 extends over 15 amino acids. CDR3 nucleotides: TGTGCCAGCAGCTTAGCGCAGGGCATGAACACTGAAGCTTTCTTT. This encodes CASSLAQGMNTEAFF.

The chain recombines TRBV6-5 with TRBJ2-1; TRBD1 aligns across 8 bases. CDR1 MNHEY and CDR2 SVGAGI come from the germline V gene. Trimming at V came to 8 bases and at J to 6 bases, leaving 9 bases not matched to a gene. The CDR3 contains 14 residues. The CDR3 is CASLGQGWGNEQFF. CDR3 coding DNA: TGTGCCAGCTTAGGACAGGGATGGGGCAATGAGCAGTTCTTC.

This clone came up once. V is TRBV6-2 or TRBV6-3 and J is TRBJ2-5; 11 nucleotides align to TRBD1. The trim removed 5 bases at V and 4 bases at J, leaving 3 bases unmatched. The CDR3 runs 14 residues. Looked up from germline, CDR1 is MNHEY and CDR2 is SVGEGT. The CDR3 region has the DNA TGTGCCAGCAGTAAGGACAGGGGGCGAGAGACCCAGTACTTC. Protein sequence: CASSKDRGRETQYF.

This clone was seen only once. The chain combines TRBV28 with TRBJ1-1; D possibly corresponds to TRBD1 (5 bases). The V gene lost 6 bases and the J gene lost 4 bases, with 18 bases spanning the gap. Germline CDR1 reads MDHEN; CDR2 reads SYDVKM. The CDR3 is made up of 15 amino acids. The CDR3, as DNA: TGTGCCAGCAGCGGGGGATCGGGGTGGAGCACTGAAGCTTTCTTT. This encodes CASSGGSGWSTEAFF.

The chain carries TRBV6-1 and TRBJ2-3, with D perhaps TRBD2 (6 bases). The germline V gene encodes CDR1 MNHNS and CDR2 SASEGT. V was cut by 2 bases and J by 8 bases, with 20 bases left in between. The CDR3 sequence is 16 residues long. The DNA for the CDR3 is TGTGCCAGCAGTGAAATTCAGGGACTTACAAGGGGTACGCAGTATTTT. Residues: CASSEIQGLTRGTQYF.

This clone occurred once. The gene calls are TRBV19 and TRBJ1-6; weak D call: TRBD1 (5 bases). The CDR3 spans 14 residues. The V gene lost 5 bases and the J gene lost 7 bases, with 12 bases spanning the gap. In germline, CDR1 is LNHDA, CDR2 SQIVND (reference sequence). The CDR3 protein is CASSATRGNSPLHF. The DNA of the CDR3 is TGTGCCAGTAGTGCCACGAGGGGCAATTCACCCCTCCACTTT.

On this clone itself: This sample also contains other DNA sequences that code for the same CDR3. The gene calls are TRBV27 and TRBJ2-7; 8 bases are shared with TRBD1. Germline CDR1 MNHEY, CDR2 SMNVEV (reference sequence). The CDR3 covers 14 residues. V gave up 3 bases and J gave up 2 bases; unmatched junction bases: 3. DNA for the CDR3: TGTGCCAGCAGTTTTGGACAGGGACCCTACGAGCAGTACTTC. This codes for CASSFGQGPYEQYF.